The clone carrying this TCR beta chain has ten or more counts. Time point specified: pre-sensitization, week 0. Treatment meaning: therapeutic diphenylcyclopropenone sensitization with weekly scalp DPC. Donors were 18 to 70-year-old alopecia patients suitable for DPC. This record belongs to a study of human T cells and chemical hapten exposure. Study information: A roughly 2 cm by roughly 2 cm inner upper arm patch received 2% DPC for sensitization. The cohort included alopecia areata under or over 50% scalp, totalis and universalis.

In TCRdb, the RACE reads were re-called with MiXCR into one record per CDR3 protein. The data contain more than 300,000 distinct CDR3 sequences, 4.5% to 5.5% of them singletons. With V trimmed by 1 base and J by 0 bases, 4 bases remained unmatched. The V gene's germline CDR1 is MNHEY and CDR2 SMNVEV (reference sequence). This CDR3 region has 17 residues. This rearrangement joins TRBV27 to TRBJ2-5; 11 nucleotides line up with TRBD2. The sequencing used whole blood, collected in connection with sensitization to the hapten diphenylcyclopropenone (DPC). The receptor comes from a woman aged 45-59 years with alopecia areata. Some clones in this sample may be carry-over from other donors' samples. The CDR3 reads CASSLLSSGRYQETQYF. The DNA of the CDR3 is TGTGCCAGCAGTTTATTATCTAGCGGGAGGTACCAAGAGACCCAGTACTTC.